Presented here are 10 T cell receptor beta chains from one specimen sequenced in a study of cytomegalovirus exposure and HLA in healthy donors. Use of 60 Vbeta and 13 Jbeta primers characterized the PCR. Some clones are missing from TCRdb's copy, which holds only in-frame ones; the method was immunoSEQ multiplex PCR. The repertoire holds 130,000 or so clones, with 8.5% as singletons. The sample consisted of PBMCs. Every receptor here comes from a man aged 40-50 years in good health and CMV-seronegative.

This chain connects TRBV9 to TRBJ1-2; perhaps TRBD1 as D (6 bases). The CDR3 has 13 residues. With 3 bases removed from V and 7 bases from J, the gap between germline ends came to 13 bases. Germline V gives CDR1 SGDLS, CDR2 YYNGEE. CDR3 sequence: CASSERGQTGYTF. CDR3 coding DNA: TGTGCCAGCAGCGAGAGGGGACAAACTGGCTACACCTTC.

This chain connects TRBV7-9 to TRBJ2-1, with TRBD2 identical over 8 bases. V was clipped by 8 bases and J by 4 bases; unmatched bases: 10. This CDR3 contains 15 residues. CDR1 and CDR2 (germline): SEHNR, FQNEAQ (reference sequence). The CDR3 bases are TGTGCCAGCGTATCCGGGACTAGGGTTTACAATGAGCAGTTCTTC. Protein product: CASVSGTRVYNEQFF.

The rearrangement links TRBV29-1 to TRBJ1-1; unclear D gene. Germline assignment: CDR1 SQVTM and CDR2 ANQGSEA. Trimming left V 6 bases short and J 0 bases short, with 14 bases between. The CDR3 is 14 residues long. The CDR3 nucleotides are TGCAGCGTCGCCCACGGGGAAATGAACACTGAAGCTTTCTTT. Its protein is CSVAHGEMNTEAFF.

This clone was seen a handful of times. V is TRBV27 and J is TRBJ1-6; D call uncertain. Germline V gene data show CDR1 as MNHEY and CDR2 as SMNVEV (reference sequence). CDR3 size: 16 residues. Trimming stripped 2 bases from V and 0 bases from J, with 8 bases between. CDR3 residues: CASSLSYSSYNSPLHF. Here the CDR3 DNA reads TGTGCCAGCAGTTTAAGTTATAGCTCCTATAATTCACCCCTCCACTTT.

The chain employs TRBV5-1 and TRBJ2-7, with D perhaps TRBD1 (7 bases). Trimming removed 2 bases at V and 0 bases at J, with 12 bases between. This CDR3 contains 15 residues. Germline CDR1 SGHRS, CDR2 YFSETQ. CDR3 DNA sequence: TGCGCCAGCAGCTTTCGGAGGGACAGCTCCTACGAGCAGTACTTC. This gives the protein CASSFRRDSSYEQYF.

A few counts support this clone. The genes are TRBV10-3 and TRBJ1-3; the match to TRBD1 covers 7 bases. This CDR3 has 15 residues. From germline, CDR1 is ENHRY and CDR2 SYGVKD. The V segment lost 0 bases and the J segment 2 bases; nucleotides outside the gene matches: 1. The CDR3 reads CAISESTGAGNTIYF. CDR3 bases: TGTGCCATCAGTGAGTCTACAGGGGCTGGAAACACCATATATTTT.

This clone was seen a handful of times. The chain carries TRBV7-7 and TRBJ2-7; TRBD1 might be the D (6 bases). Germline values: CDR1 SSHAT, CDR2 FNYEAQ (reference sequence). This CDR3 is built from 13 residues. The V and J ends lost 5 bases and 2 bases respectively, with 10 bases between them. CDR3 DNA sequence: TGTGCCAGCAGCCCCGACAGGACCTACGAGCAGTACTTC. Translated: CASSPDRTYEQYF.

This clone has more than one count but fewer than ten. The CDR3 is CASSIVHSNTEAFF. For the CDR3, the DNA is TGTGCCAGTAGTATAGTGCACAGCAACACTGAAGCTTTCTTT. The V call is TRBV19, the J call TRBJ1-1; no definite D call. Germline CDR1 reads LNHDA; CDR2 reads SQIVND (reference sequence). The CDR3 extends over 14 amino acids. The ends were cut back, 1 base at V and 2 bases at J, with 8 bases in the middle.

This sequence joins TRBV28 and TRBJ2-5; D uncertain. Trimming removed 2 bases from V and 2 bases from J, with 12 bases in between. The CDR3 spans 15 residues. The germline gives CDR1 MDHEN, CDR2 SYDVKM. CDR3 nucleotide sequence: TGTGCCAGCAGTTTAGGAGTTGAGGATCAAGAGACCCAGTACTTC. It translates to CASSLGVEDQETQYF. Based on the CDR3 plus reference TRBV28 and TRBJ2-5, the full variable domain is DVKVTQSSRYLVKRTGEKVFLECVQDMDHENMFWYRQDPGLGLRLIYFSYDVKMKEKGDIPEGYSVSREKKERFSLILESASTNQTSMYLCASSLGVEDQETQYFGPGTRLLVL.

The chain combines TRBV6-5 with TRBJ1-4; D remains ambiguous. The germline V gene encodes CDR1 MNHEY and CDR2 SVGAGI. The CDR3 covers 16 residues. V was cut by 2 bases and J by 5 bases, with 15 bases left in between. DNA of the CDR3: TGTGCCAGCAGTTACGCCCCGATTAACGCGAATGAAAAACTGTTTTTT. It encodes CASSYAPINANEKLFF.